These 23 T cell receptor beta chains came from one sample sequenced in a study of blood T cell repertoires in COVID-19. Profiling relied on immunoSEQ multiplex PCR, and the TCRdb table lists in-frame clones only, not all of them. The table records 150,000 to 200,000 clones, around 90% of them present only once. The sample comprised peripheral blood. Source of these receptors: a man in his forties with acute or convalescent COVID-19.

The chain recombines TRBV7-2 with TRBJ2-7; D is undetermined. CDR1 and CDR2 (germline): SGHTA, FQGNSA. CDR3 size: 15 residues. The V gene lost 2 bases and the J gene lost 2 bases, with 13 bases spanning the gap. CDR3 in DNA: TGTGCCAGCAGCTTAACGCTATCTGCCACCTACGAGCAGTACTTC. Protein sequence: CASSLTLSATYEQYF.

The chain is built from TRBV7-2 and TRBJ1-6, with 7 nucleotides matching TRBD1. Per the germline V gene, CDR1 is SGHTA and CDR2 is FQGNSA. The CDR3 has 16 residues. Trimming cost V 6 bases and J 2 bases; bases outside gene matches: 7. The CDR3 spells CASRGDRTTYNSPLHF. DNA for the CDR3: TGTGCCAGCAGAGGGGACAGAACTACCTATAATTCACCCCTCCACTTT.

The V and J genes are TRBV10-2 and TRBJ1-5; D gene uncertain. V lost 10 bases and J lost 1, with 14 bases in between. This CDR3 is built from 14 residues. Germline lookup yields CDR1 WSHSY and CDR2 SAAADI. This CDR3 reads CATRERNSNQPQHF. DNA of the CDR3: TGCGCCACCCGGGAACGGAACAGCAATCAGCCCCAGCATTTT.

This clone was seen a single time. This chain uses TRBV7-6 with TRBJ1-4; TRBD1 might be the D (5 bases). Germline lookup yields CDR1 SGHVS and CDR2 FNYEAQ. The CDR3 has 16 residues. V dropped 1 base and J dropped 2 bases, with 11 bases sitting between them. The CDR3 spells CASSLGRGSTNEKLFF. The CDR3 DNA reads as TGTGCCAGCAGCTTAGGGCGGGGGAGCACTAATGAAAAACTGTTTTTT. Together with reference TRBV7-6 and TRBJ1-4, the CDR3 gives the full variable domain: GAGVSQSPRYKVTKRGQDVALRCDPISGHVSLYWYRQALGQGPEFLTYFNYEAQQDKSGLPNDRFSAERPEGSISTLTIQRTEQRDSAMYRCASSLGRGSTNEKLFFGSGTQLSVL.

The chain links TRBV25-1 to TRBJ2-5; 11 bases map to TRBD1. CDR3 size: 14 residues. V was pared by 1 base and J by 5 bases, with 0 bases of the junction left unmatched. The V gene's germline CDR1 is MGHDK and CDR2 SYGVNS. CDR3 loop: CASSEWTGGETQYF. In nucleotides, the CDR3 is TGTGCCAGCAGTGAATGGACAGGGGGCGAGACCCAGTACTTC.

V usage is TRBV19 and J usage is TRBJ2-7; D perhaps matches TRBD1 (6 bases). CDR3 size: 14 residues. V was cut by 1 base and J by 1 base, with 8 bases left in between. Germline CDR1 is LNHDA and CDR2 is SQIVND (reference sequence). CDR3 nucleotides: TGTGCCAGTAGTATAGGAGGACAGTCCTACGAGCAGTACTTC. It translates to CASSIGGQSYEQYF.

This chain connects TRBV6-5 to TRBJ1-6, with TRBD1 identical over 8 bases. V was clipped by 7 bases and J by 7 bases; unmatched bases: 9. The germline CDR1 and CDR2 sequences are MNHEY and SVGAGI. The CDR3 extends over 15 amino acids. Here the CDR3 reads CASTAGQGGNSPLHF. In DNA form, the CDR3 reads TGTGCCAGCACCGCCGGACAGGGTGGGAATTCACCCCTCCACTTT.

The chain has TRBV6-5 and TRBJ1-3; D uncertain. In germline, CDR1 is MNHEY, CDR2 SVGAGI. The CDR3 totals 15 residues. V lost 6 bases and J 0 bases, leaving 12 bases between the germline ends. As DNA, the CDR3 is TGTGCCAGCAGCCCGACACCCGACTCTGGAAACACCATATATTTT. This codes for CASSPTPDSGNTIYF.

V and J are TRBV19 and TRBJ2-7; 9 nucleotides align to TRBD1. Germline CDR1 reads LNHDA; CDR2 reads SQIVND (reference sequence). This CDR3 is built from 14 residues. Trimming took 3 bases from V and 10 from J; bases not matched to a gene: 10. This CDR3 reads CASSMRGQGQVQYF. In DNA form, the CDR3 reads TGTGCCAGTAGTATGAGGGGACAGGGACAAGTTCAGTACTTC. The variable domain in full, with the rest retrieved from reference TRBV19 and TRBJ2-7, is DGGITQSPKYLFRKEGQNVTLSCEQNLNHDAMYWYRQDPGQGLRLIYYSQIVNDFQKGDIAEGYSVSREKKESFPLTVTSAQKNPTAFYLCASSMRGQGQVQYFGPGTRLTVT.

This chain connects TRBV6-2 or TRBV6-3 to TRBJ2-7, with a possible D match to TRBD1 (5 bases). V lost 2 bases and J 2 bases, leaving 7 bases between the germline ends. CDR1 is MNHEY, CDR2 SVGEGT, per germline. The CDR3 sequence is 13 residues long. The CDR3 is CASSYDRPYEQYF. CDR3 in DNA: TGTGCCAGCAGTTACGACAGACCCTACGAGCAGTACTTC.

V usage is TRBV7-2 and J usage is TRBJ1-1, with 7 bases matching TRBD1. Germline CDR1 is SGHTA and CDR2 is FQGNSA. V was clipped by 4 bases and J by 1 base; unmatched bases: 3. The CDR3 runs to 14 residues. CDR3 coding DNA: TGTGCCAGCAGCTATAACAGGGGGAACACTGAAGCTTTCTTT. Translation gives CASSYNRGNTEAFF.

V is TRBV9 and J is TRBJ1-4; 9 bases align to TRBD1. Germline-derived CDR1 and CDR2 are SGDLS and YYNGEE. With V trimmed by 3 bases and J by 8 bases, 5 bases remained unmatched. There are 14 residues in the CDR3. CDR3 in DNA: TGTGCCAGCAGCGACTCCGGGACAGGGGAAAAACTGTTTTTT. Translated, it gives CASSDSGTGEKLFF.

J is TRBJ2-1 and V is TRBV10-3; D not certain. V lost 2 bases, J lost 7 bases, and 3 bases lay in between. There are 11 residues in the CDR3. Germline V gene lookup returns CDR1 ENHRY and CDR2 SYGVKD. CDR3 amino acids: CAISEENEQFF. In DNA, the CDR3 is TGTGCCATCAGTGAGGAGAATGAGCAGTTCTTC.

The rearrangement joins TRBV6-1 to TRBJ2-3; D is uncertain. The CDR3 sequence is 15 residues long. Trimming took off 1 base at V and 0 bases at J, with 8 bases between the two ends. CDR1 MNHNS and CDR2 SASEGT come from the germline V gene. CDR3 nucleotides: TGTGCCAGCAGTGAAGTCTTGGCTAGCACAGATACGCAGTATTTT. Encoded protein: CASSEVLASTDTQYF.

The chain uses TRBV5-1 and TRBJ2-7; D unclear. Germline CDR1 SGHRS, CDR2 YFSETQ. The length of the CDR3 is 13 residues. V lost 0 bases and J 4 bases, leaving 8 bases between the germline ends. The CDR3 region is CASSLDPVYEQYF. CDR3 nucleotide sequence: TGCGCCAGCAGCTTGGACCCAGTTTACGAGCAGTACTTC.

The V gene is TRBV3-1 (or the pseudogene TRBV3-2), the J gene TRBJ2-1; TRBD2 matches at 9 bases. The V and J ends lost 4 bases and 5 bases, in that order; junction bases with no gene match: 6. This CDR3 has 15 residues. Per the germline V gene, CDR1 is LGHDT and CDR2 is YNNKEL (reference sequence). The CDR3 DNA is TGTGCCAGCAGCCCCATGGCGGGGGGGCACAATGAGCAGTTCTTC. Translated: CASSPMAGGHNEQFF.

The chain has TRBV5-1 and TRBJ1-4; tentatively, D is TRBD1 (5 bases). Trimming pared 4 bases from V and 3 bases from J, leaving 7 bases between. The CDR3 is made up of 13 amino acids. Germline CDR1 and CDR2: SGHRS and YFSETQ. CDR3 sequence: CASSGGANEKLFF. The CDR3 DNA reads TGCGCCAGCAGCGGGGGGGCTAATGAAAAACTGTTTTTT.

This clone was seen only a few times. The chain uses TRBV28 and TRBJ1-3; D is uncertain. The CDR3 covers 13 residues. Germline V gene lookup returns CDR1 MDHEN and CDR2 SYDVKM. V was cut by 1 base and J by 3 bases, with 4 bases left in between. CDR3 in amino acids: CASSLYGGNTIYF. DNA for the CDR3: TGTGCCAGCAGTTTATACGGTGGAAACACCATATATTTT.

V usage is TRBV5-1 and J usage is TRBJ2-1, with TRBD1 matching over 8 bases. CDR1 is SGHRS and CDR2 is YFSETQ in the germline V gene. With 4 bases clipped from V and 6 bases from J, the junction kept 12 bases outside the gene matches. The CDR3 is made up of 16 amino acids. CDR3 DNA sequence: TGCGCCAGCAGCCCCCACGGGACAGGAAGATTCAATGAGCAGTTCTTC. This encodes CASSPHGTGRFNEQFF.

The chain has TRBV2 and TRBJ1-4; no reliable D call. Germline CDR1 SNHLY, CDR2 FYNNEI. Trimming stripped 7 bases from V and 8 bases from J, with 17 bases between. The CDR3 length is 14 residues. CDR3 sequence (DNA): TGTGCCAGCATTGGATCCAGGAAGATCGAAAAACTGTTTTTT. It yields the protein CASIGSRKIEKLFF.

The V call is TRBV13, the J call TRBJ2-7; D is uncertain. Germline lookup yields CDR1 PRHDT and CDR2 FYEKMQ (reference sequence). This CDR3 has 13 residues. V gave up 1 base and J gave up 0 bases, with 4 bases separating them. The CDR3 sequence: CASSLALSYEQYF. DNA of the CDR3: TGTGCCAGCAGCTTAGCTCTCTCCTACGAGCAGTACTTC.

This chain connects TRBV6-6 to TRBJ1-5; a weak D match, TRBD1 (6 bases). CDR1 is MNHNY and CDR2 is SVGAGI in the germline V gene (reference sequence). The CDR3 is 17 residues long. Trimming removed 5 bases from V and 0 bases from J, with 17 bases in between. The CDR3 is CASSPTRDNYSNQPQHF. The DNA of the CDR3 is TGTGCCAGCAGTCCAACCCGGGACAACTATAGCAATCAGCCCCAGCATTTT.

This chain connects TRBV30 to TRBJ2-7; D gene unclear. The germline V and J ends were trimmed by 3 bases and 4 bases, with 7 bases remaining between them. The germline CDR1 and CDR2 sequences are GTSNPN and SVGIG (reference sequence). This CDR3 region has 11 residues. CDR3 region: CAWRSYYEQYF. The CDR3 nucleotides are TGTGCCTGGAGGAGCTATTACGAGCAGTACTTC. The whole variable domain, remainder taken from reference TRBV30 and TRBJ2-7, is SQTIHQWPATLVQPVGSPLSLECTVEGTSNPNLYWYRQAAGRGLQLLFYSVGIGQISSEVPQNLSASRPQDRQFILSSKKLLLSDSGFYLCAWRSYYEQYFGPGTRLTVT.